This T cell receptor beta chain was found in a study of shared clonotypes between healthy human individuals. Study-level findings and limits: Tissues were not sampled, only blood, and their repertoires likely differ.

The data were produced by immunoSEQ multiplex PCR, yet TCRdb's version contains in-frame clones alone and is incomplete. The repertoire holds 2 million to 2.5 million clones, with more than 85% as singletons. The V end lost 2 bases, the J end lost 4 bases, and 14 bases lay between the germline ends. The CDR3 sequence is 14 residues long. CDR1 SQVTM and CDR2 ANQGSEA come from the germline V gene. To note about this clone: Its specificity is not known.

This TCR came from a man aged 18 to 35 in good health. Some clones in this sample may be carry-over from other donors' samples. The rearrangement links TRBV29-1 to TRBJ1-2; D is unclear. The sequencing sample was made of naive CD4+ T cells from PBMCs. Subset defined: CD45RA+ positively selected. The CDR3 region is CSVELGKGGYGYTF. The DNA for the CDR3 is TGCAGCGTTGAACTGGGAAAAGGAGGCTATGGCTACACCTTC.